These T cell receptor beta chains were read from a single sample in a study of cytomegalovirus exposure and HLA in healthy donors. TCRdb's copy holds only in-frame clones and misses some; the assay was immunoSEQ multiplex PCR. The sample lists under 150,000 clones, around 74% occurring once. The source material was PBMCs. The receptors stem from a man younger than 40 in good health and CMV-seronegative. Each CDR3 is given with its conserved first and last residue. A D gene is named only where the DNA matches it firmly. Clone size is shown for a subset of rows, as once, few, many or a class of expanded clone.

J gene: TRBJ2-7; V gene: TRBV27; clone size: -; D gene: -; CDR3 protein: CASSGGGTDYEQYF; CDR3 DNA: TGTGCCAGCAGCGGGGGGGGGACAGACTACGAGCAGTACTTC
J gene: TRBJ2-1; V gene: TRBV7-9; clone size: -; D gene: TRBD1; CDR3 protein: CASSLDRTGEGEQFF; CDR3 DNA: TGTGCCAGCAGCTTAGATAGGACAGGGGAAGGCGAGCAGTTCTTC
J gene: TRBJ2-7; V gene: TRBV27; clone size: -; D gene: TRBD1; CDR3 protein: CASSPTGVEYEQYF; CDR3 DNA: TGTGCCAGCAGCCCAACAGGGGTAGAATACGAGCAGTACTTC
J gene: TRBJ2-3; V gene: TRBV6-1; clone size: -; D gene: TRBD1; CDR3 protein: CASRTGGIADTQYF; CDR3 DNA: TGTGCCAGCAGAACAGGGGGCATTGCAGATACGCAGTATTTT
J gene: TRBJ2-1; V gene: TRBV7-2; clone size: few; D gene: -; CDR3 protein: CASSHGLSGDEQFF; CDR3 DNA: TGTGCCAGCAGCCACGGGCTTTCCGGGGATGAGCAGTTCTTC
J gene: TRBJ2-5; V gene: TRBV11-2; clone size: few; D gene: -; CDR3 protein: CASSFNRQETQYF; CDR3 DNA: TGTGCCAGCAGCTTTAACCGGCAAGAGACCCAGTACTTC
J gene: TRBJ2-7; V gene: TRBV4-1; clone size: -; D gene: TRBD2; CDR3 protein: CASSHYTGGPVDEQYF; CDR3 DNA: TGCGCCAGCAGCCATTATACGGGAGGGCCTGTGGACGAGCAGTACTTC
J gene: TRBJ1-1; V gene: TRBV11-1; clone size: -; D gene: -; CDR3 protein: CASSFSRDTEAFF; CDR3 DNA: TGTGCCAGCAGCTTTTCCAGGGACACTGAAGCTTTCTTT
J gene: TRBJ2-3; V gene: TRBV10-3; clone size: once; D gene: TRBD1; CDR3 protein: CATLEQGYRDTQYF; CDR3 DNA: TGTGCCACCTTGGAACAGGGGTATAGAGATACGCAGTATTTT
J gene: TRBJ1-3; V gene: TRBV21-1; clone size: -; D gene: -; CDR3 protein: CATNTGGHGNTIYF; CDR3 DNA: TGTGCCACCAATACAGGGGGCCATGGAAACACCATATATTTT
J gene: TRBJ2-1; V gene: TRBV7-2; clone size: few; D gene: TRBD2; CDR3 protein: CASSQIAGGQNEQFF; CDR3 DNA: TGTGCCAGCAGTCAGATAGCGGGGGGGCAAAATGAGCAGTTCTTC
J gene: TRBJ1-2; V gene: TRBV28; clone size: once; D gene: TRBD1; CDR3 protein: CASSLSPDRKGGYTF; CDR3 DNA: TGTGCCAGCAGTTTATCCCCGGACAGGAAGGGAGGCTACACCTTC
J gene: TRBJ1-5; V gene: TRBV28; clone size: -; D gene: TRBD1; CDR3 protein: CASSSGQGAGQPQHF; CDR3 DNA: TGTGCCAGCAGTTCGGGACAGGGGGCAGGTCAGCCCCAGCATTTT
J gene: TRBJ2-5; V gene: TRBV7-6; clone size: once; D gene: -; CDR3 protein: CASSSTYSSQETQYF; CDR3 DNA: TGTGCCAGCAGCTCGACATACTCATCCCAAGAGACCCAGTACTTC
J gene: TRBJ1-2; V gene: TRBV5-4; clone size: -; D gene: TRBD1; CDR3 protein: CASSPWDRVGYGYTF; CDR3 DNA: TGTGCCAGCAGCCCCTGGGACAGGGTCGGCTATGGCTACACCTTC
J gene: TRBJ2-7; V gene: TRBV5-1; clone size: -; D gene: TRBD2; CDR3 protein: CASSTGLAGSSYEQYF; CDR3 DNA: TGCGCCAGCAGCACGGGACTAGCGGGATCCTCCTACGAGCAGTACTTC
J gene: TRBJ1-2; V gene: TRBV5-4; clone size: -; D gene: -; CDR3 protein: CASSPLGQRNYGYTF; CDR3 DNA: TGTGCCAGCAGCCCTCTTGGACAGCGGAACTATGGCTACACCTTC
J gene: TRBJ2-3; V gene: TRBV2; clone size: once; D gene: -; CDR3 protein: CASTWGPTDTQYF; CDR3 DNA: TGTGCCAGCACTTGGGGCCCCACAGATACGCAGTATTTT
J gene: TRBJ2-2; V gene: TRBV6-6; clone size: -; D gene: -; CDR3 protein: CASSYTNTGELFF; CDR3 DNA: TGTGCCAGCAGTTACACAAACACCGGGGAGCTGTTTTTT
J gene: TRBJ2-1; V gene: TRBV5-1; clone size: few; D gene: TRBD2; CDR3 protein: CASTGTTLLNEQFF; CDR3 DNA: TGCGCCAGCACCGGGACTACCCTTTTAAATGAGCAGTTCTTC
J gene: TRBJ1-4; V gene: TRBV5-4; clone size: few; D gene: -; CDR3 protein: CASSFGGGAAATNEKLFF; CDR3 DNA: TGTGCCAGCAGCTTCGGAGGGGGGGCGGCGGCAACTAATGAAAAACTGTTTTTT
J gene: TRBJ2-3; V gene: TRBV7-2; clone size: -; D gene: TRBD2; CDR3 protein: CASSLLAGDLDTQYF; CDR3 DNA: TGTGCCAGCAGCTTACTAGCGGGGGACCTAGATACGCAGTATTTT
J gene: TRBJ2-3; V gene: TRBV18; clone size: -; D gene: TRBD2; CDR3 protein: CASSPTGSGGEDTQYF; CDR3 DNA: TGTGCCAGCTCACCAACCGGTAGCGGGGGGGAAGATACGCAGTATTTT
J gene: TRBJ1-2; V gene: TRBV11-2; clone size: -; D gene: TRBD1; CDR3 protein: CASSLDSTGTAYGYTF; CDR3 DNA: TGTGCCAGCAGCTTAGATAGCACCGGGACAGCCTATGGCTACACCTTC
J gene: TRBJ2-7; V gene: TRBV6-1; clone size: once; D gene: TRBD1; CDR3 protein: CASRGDRGGSYEQYF; CDR3 DNA: TGTGCCAGCAGGGGCGACAGGGGGGGATCCTACGAGCAGTACTTC
J gene: TRBJ1-1; V gene: TRBV28; clone size: -; D gene: -; CDR3 protein: CASSSQGYTEAFF; CDR3 DNA: TGTGCCAGCAGTTCCCAGGGTTACACTGAAGCTTTCTTT
J gene: TRBJ2-5; V gene: TRBV27; clone size: -; D gene: -; CDR3 protein: CASSLLPRGGKETQYF; CDR3 DNA: TGTGCCAGCAGTTTACTTCCCAGGGGTGGTAAGGAGACCCAGTACTTC
J gene: TRBJ1-4; V gene: TRBV10-3; clone size: -; D gene: -; CDR3 protein: CAISESVSQVGEKLFF; CDR3 DNA: TGTGCCATCAGTGAGTCGGTGAGTCAGGTCGGCGAAAAACTGTTTTTT
J gene: TRBJ2-6; V gene: TRBV2; clone size: -; D gene: -; CDR3 protein: CASRTNSGANVLTF; CDR3 DNA: TGTGCCAGCAGGACAAACTCTGGGGCCAACGTCCTGACTTTC
J gene: TRBJ2-1; V gene: TRBV7-2; clone size: few; D gene: TRBD1; CDR3 protein: CASSSGTGSYNEQFF; CDR3 DNA: TGTGCCAGCAGCTCCGGGACAGGGTCCTACAATGAGCAGTTCTTC
J gene: TRBJ2-1; V gene: TRBV2; clone size: -; D gene: -; CDR3 protein: CASAVTSNNEQFF; CDR3 DNA: TGTGCCAGCGCCGTGACTTCGAACAATGAGCAGTTCTTC
J gene: TRBJ1-1; V gene: TRBV27; clone size: -; D gene: -; CDR3 protein: CASSPKPGTEAFF; CDR3 DNA: TGTGCCAGCAGTCCGAAGCCCGGGACTGAAGCTTTCTTT
J gene: TRBJ2-2; V gene: TRBV4-1; clone size: -; D gene: -; CDR3 protein: CASSQAFVDRELFF; CDR3 DNA: TGCGCCAGCAGCCAAGCATTCGTTGACAGGGAGCTGTTTTTT
J gene: TRBJ1-4; V gene: TRBV27; clone size: -; D gene: -; CDR3 protein: CASSVTGGSEKLFF; CDR3 DNA: TGTGCCAGCAGTGTAACAGGTGGATCTGAAAAACTGTTTTTT
J gene: TRBJ2-7; V gene: TRBV5-6; clone size: -; D gene: -; CDR3 protein: CASSVRGSYEQYF; CDR3 DNA: TGTGCCAGCAGCGTAAGGGGCTCCTACGAGCAGTACTTC
J gene: TRBJ2-7; V gene: TRBV28; clone size: -; D gene: TRBD2; CDR3 protein: CASSFWGLGRLNEQYF; CDR3 DNA: TGTGCCAGCAGTTTTTGGGGACTAGGGCGCCTGAACGAGCAGTACTTC
J gene: TRBJ2-5; V gene: TRBV6-5; clone size: -; D gene: TRBD2; CDR3 protein: CASTQGVGGGATQYF; CDR3 DNA: TGTGCCAGCACCCAGGGGGTTGGCGGGGGGGCGACCCAGTACTTC
J gene: TRBJ2-7; V gene: TRBV11-2; clone size: few; D gene: TRBD2; CDR3 protein: CASSRGLARSYEQYF; CDR3 DNA: TGTGCCAGCAGCCGTGGACTAGCGCGCTCCTACGAGCAGTACTTC
J gene: TRBJ1-3; V gene: TRBV7-2; clone size: -; D gene: -; CDR3 protein: CASDVGVRSGNTIYF; CDR3 DNA: TGTGCCAGCGACGTAGGGGTGAGGTCTGGAAACACCATATATTTT
J gene: TRBJ1-2; V gene: TRBV9; clone size: -; D gene: -; CDR3 protein: CASSVSRDYTF; CDR3 DNA: TGTGCCAGCAGCGTAAGTCGGGACTACACCTTC
J gene: TRBJ1-1; V gene: TRBV6-6; clone size: few; D gene: -; CDR3 protein: CASSATLNGAFF; CDR3 DNA: TGTGCCAGCAGTGCTACGCTTAATGGTGCTTTCTTT
J gene: TRBJ1-3; V gene: TRBV2; clone size: few; D gene: TRBD1; CDR3 protein: CASSGDRAGNTIYF; CDR3 DNA: TGTGCCAGCAGCGGGGACAGGGCTGGAAACACCATATATTTT
J gene: TRBJ1-1; V gene: TRBV6-1; clone size: -; D gene: TRBD1; CDR3 protein: CASDRGDGNWAAFF; CDR3 DNA: TGTGCCAGCGACAGGGGAGATGGAAACTGGGCAGCTTTCTTT
J gene: TRBJ2-5; V gene: TRBV6-5; clone size: -; D gene: -; CDR3 protein: CAGSYLGSQETQYF; CDR3 DNA: TGTGCCGGCAGTTACCTGGGCTCTCAAGAGACCCAGTACTTC
J gene: TRBJ1-4; V gene: TRBV7-2; clone size: few; D gene: TRBD1; CDR3 protein: CASSSRTGSNEKLFF; CDR3 DNA: TGTGCCAGCAGCTCCAGGACAGGGTCGAATGAAAAACTGTTTTTT
J gene: TRBJ2-7; V gene: TRBV5-4; clone size: -; D gene: TRBD1; CDR3 protein: CASSTRTGAPYEQYF; CDR3 DNA: TGTGCCAGCAGCACCAGGACAGGGGCCCCCTACGAGCAGTACTTC